This passage covers 27 T cell receptor beta chains from one sample sequenced in a study of blood T cell repertoires in COVID-19. The method was immunoSEQ multiplex PCR; TCRdb's version includes in-frame clones alone and lacks a portion of them. The sample lists 200,000 to 250,000 clones, 80% to 85% occurring once. Sequenced input: peripheral blood. These receptors all stem from a woman aged 55-75 years who had recovered from COVID-19.

J is TRBJ2-1 and V is TRBV6-5; TRBD2 matches at 9 bases. This CDR3 contains 16 residues. The ends lost 0 bases at V and 3 bases at J; junction bases unmatched: 3. The germline V gene encodes CDR1 MNHEY and CDR2 SVGAGI. CDR3 sequence (DNA): TGTGCCAGCAGTTACTCTAAGCGGGGGGACTACAATGAGCAGTTCTTC. It is translated as CASSYSKRGDYNEQFF.

This chain links TRBV5-8 with TRBJ2-2; 7 bases agree with TRBD1. J was trimmed by 5 bases and V by 2 bases; bases with no gene match: 6. Looked up from germline, CDR1 is SGHTS and CDR2 is YDEGEE. The CDR3 runs to 15 residues. As DNA, the CDR3 is TGTGCCAGCAGCTTAGGAACAGGGGAAACCGGGGAGCTGTTTTTT. This codes for CASSLGTGETGELFF.

The chain combines TRBV5-1 with TRBJ1-2; D may be TRBD1 (5 bases). Germline values: CDR1 SGHRS, CDR2 YFSETQ. CDR3 length equals 13 residues. V was cut by 1 base and J by 4 bases, with 8 bases left in between. CDR3 sequence (DNA): TGCGCCAGCAGCTTGACAGGAGCCTATGGCTACACCTTC. As protein: CASSLTGAYGYTF.

This chain uses TRBV9 with TRBJ2-2; D is uncertain. The CDR3 extends over 12 amino acids. V gave up 3 bases and J gave up 7 bases, with 7 bases separating them. Germline CDR1 SGDLS, CDR2 YYNGEE. This chain's CDR3 is CASSALIGELFF. The DNA of the CDR3 is TGTGCCAGCAGCGCGTTAATCGGGGAGCTGTTTTTT.

This clone was counted between two and nine times. J is TRBJ1-5 and V is TRBV19; 12 bases match TRBD1. CDR1 LNHDA and CDR2 SQIVND come from the germline V gene (reference sequence). The J segment lost 5 bases and the V segment lost 5 bases, leaving 1 base of the junction unmatched. CDR3 length equals 14 residues. The CDR3: CASSRDRGHQPQHF. For the CDR3, the DNA is TGTGCCAGTAGTCGGGACAGGGGGCATCAGCCCCAGCATTTT.

This clone has just a few counts. V usage is TRBV5-1 and J usage is TRBJ2-5; 7 bases map to TRBD1. Trimming at V came to 4 bases and at J to 0 bases, leaving 6 bases not matched to a gene. Germline CDR1 and CDR2: SGHRS and YFSETQ. The CDR3 has 15 amino acids. The CDR3 loop reads CASSRPGTDQETQYF. The CDR3 DNA sequence: TGCGCCAGCAGCCGGCCCGGGACAGACCAAGAGACCCAGTACTTC.

This chain uses TRBV25-1 with TRBJ2-3; the match to TRBD2 covers 10 bases. Per the germline V gene, CDR1 is MGHDK and CDR2 is SYGVNS. The CDR3 loop spans 17 amino acids. Trimming removed 0 bases from V and 3 bases from J; junction bases left unmatched: 6. The chain's CDR3 is CASSEYYLAGATDTQYF. In DNA, the CDR3 is TGTGCCAGCAGTGAATATTACCTAGCGGGAGCAACAGATACGCAGTATTTT.

The genes are TRBV3-1 (or the pseudogene TRBV3-2) and TRBJ1-3; D uncertain. The V end was cut by 11 bases, the J end by 3 bases, with 14 bases between. Germline V gives CDR1 LGHDT, CDR2 YNNKEL (reference sequence). CDR3 length: 13 residues. The CDR3 here is CASNEGFGNTIYF. CDR3 nucleotide sequence: TGTGCCTCAAACGAGGGCTTTGGAAACACCATATATTTT.

The gene calls are TRBV7-2 and TRBJ2-1; TRBD1 matches at 9 bases. The CDR3 is 14 amino acids. The germline gives CDR1 SGHTA, CDR2 FQGNSA. V was pared by 3 bases and J by 5 bases, with 2 bases of the junction left unmatched. Here the CDR3 reads CASSLGQGNNEQFF. The CDR3 DNA reads TGTGCCAGCAGCTTGGGACAGGGTAACAATGAGCAGTTCTTC.

The rearrangement links TRBV11-2 to TRBJ2-1, with 10 bases that match TRBD1. The CDR3 is 14 amino acids. CDR1 is SGHAT and CDR2 is FQNNGV in the germline V gene. J lost 3 bases, V lost 7 bases, and 3 bases had no gene match. CDR3 residues: CASTGDRGYNEQFF. The CDR3 nucleotides are TGTGCCAGCACAGGGGACAGGGGCTACAATGAGCAGTTCTTC.

J is TRBJ2-2 and V is TRBV19; 7 bases are a match to TRBD2. Germline V gene data show CDR1 as LNHDA and CDR2 as SQIVND (reference sequence). The CDR3 is 14 amino acids. The J segment lost 3 bases and the V segment lost 6 bases, leaving 4 bases of the junction unmatched. The CDR3 loop is CASSPGGDTGELFF. Written as DNA, the CDR3 is TGTGCCAGTAGCCCTGGGGGGGACACCGGGGAGCTGTTTTTT.

This rearrangement joins TRBV6-5 to TRBJ1-1; D unclear. The CDR3 runs 11 residues. The V end was cut by 8 bases, the J end by 8 bases, with 12 bases between. Germline values: CDR1 MNHEY, CDR2 SVGAGI. CDR3 in amino acids: CASERPGEAFF. As DNA, the CDR3 is TGTGCCAGCGAACGGCCGGGGGAAGCTTTCTTT.

The genes are TRBV29-1 and TRBJ2-7; no firm D call. V lost 1 base to trimming and J lost 1 base, with 8 bases between them. The V gene's germline CDR1 is SQVTM and CDR2 ANQGSEA. This CDR3 has 13 residues. Here the CDR3 DNA reads TGCAGCGTTGAAGTCCCGGGTTCCTACGAGCAGTACTTC. It specifies CSVEVPGSYEQYF.

The count of this clone is one. The chain recombines TRBV12-5 with TRBJ2-2, with 10 bases matching TRBD1. V lost 5 bases to trimming and J lost 4 bases; unmatched junction nucleotides: 10. This CDR3 comprises 17 residues. Germline CDR1 reads LGHNT; CDR2 reads FRNRAP. The CDR3 DNA follows: TGTGCTAGTGGTCCCCCCGGGACAGGGGCCGGCACCGGGGAGCTGTTTTTT. Protein sequence: CASGPPGTGAGTGELFF.

A remark on this clone: Its ends do not fully match the called genes, so a read error is possible. This chain uses TRBV6-2 or TRBV6-3 with TRBJ1-2; weak D call: TRBD1 (6 bases). There are 12 residues in the CDR3. Germline V CDR1 and CDR2: MNHEY, SVGEGT. The CDR3 reads CATSRTVHGYTF. For the CDR3, the DNA is TGTGCCACCAGTAGGACAGTCCATGGCTACACCTTC.

The V gene is TRBV5-6, the J gene TRBJ2-7, with 7 bases lining up with TRBD1. CDR1 and CDR2 (germline): SGHDT, YYEEEE. V lost 3 bases and J lost 2; bases outside the gene matches: 2. CDR3 size: 13 residues. For the CDR3, the DNA is TGTGCCAGCAGCTCGGACAGGACCTACGAGCAGTACTTC. Translating it yields CASSSDRTYEQYF.

The rearrangement links TRBV15 to TRBJ2-3; TRBD2 matches at 9 bases. The CDR3 spans 15 residues. Germline CDR1 reads LNHNV; CDR2 reads YYDKDF (reference sequence). Trimming cost V 4 bases and J 6 bases; bases outside gene matches: 8. The CDR3 DNA follows: TGTGCCACCAGCATAGCACTAGCGGGCGGGGATACGCAGTATTTT. This gives the protein CATSIALAGGDTQYF.

V and J are TRBV7-9 and TRBJ1-1; no clear D. Germline V CDR1 and CDR2: SEHNR, FQNEAQ (reference sequence). The CDR3 contains 14 residues. V lost 1 base and J lost 5, with 11 bases in between. The CDR3 DNA sequence: TGTGCCAGCAGCTTAGAGTCGGAGAGGACTGAAGCTTTCTTT. It codes for CASSLESERTEAFF.

This sequence joins TRBV11-2 and TRBJ1-5; D unclear. The CDR3 has 13 amino acids. The V and J ends lost 5 bases and 3 bases respectively, with 8 bases between them. The V gene's germline CDR1 is SGHAT and CDR2 FQNNGV. The CDR3: CASSLSVNQPQHF. Written as DNA, the CDR3 is TGTGCCAGCAGCCTCAGCGTCAATCAGCCCCAGCATTTT.

The gene calls are TRBV6-2 or TRBV6-3 and TRBJ2-3; 8 bases are shared with TRBD2. The CDR3 covers 16 residues. CDR1 MNHEY and CDR2 SVGEGT come from the germline V gene. With V trimmed by 4 bases and J by 2 bases, 8 bases remained unmatched. DNA of the CDR3: TGTGCCAGCAGTTTTAATGGACTAGCCTTCACAGATACGCAGTATTTT. It codes for CASSFNGLAFTDTQYF.

This clone was recorded a few times. J is TRBJ2-7 and V is TRBV5-8, with D possibly being TRBD1 (6 bases). The CDR3 spans 15 residues. V gave up 4 bases and J gave up 7 bases, with 21 bases separating them. The germline V gene encodes CDR1 SGHTS and CDR2 YDEGEE. In nucleotides, the CDR3 is TGTGCCAGCAGCCAGCAGGGGCCCGATTGGGGAGAGCAGTACTTC. It yields the protein CASSQQGPDWGEQYF.

This chain joins TRBV30 and TRBJ2-3, with a possible D match to TRBD2 (5 bases). Germline assignment: CDR1 GTSNPN and CDR2 SVGIG (reference sequence). Between the trimmed V and J ends, which lost 8 bases and 2 bases, there was a span of 23 bases. CDR3 size: 16 residues. The CDR3 region has the DNA TGTGCCCATGGTCGGGGTTCGGTGCCTTACACAGATACGCAGTATTTT. Translated: CAHGRGSVPYTDTQYF.

This chain uses TRBV18 with TRBJ2-7, with 8 bases that match TRBD1. V shed 3 bases and J 5 bases; nucleotides not matched to a gene: 12. Germline V gene lookup returns CDR1 KGHSH and CDR2 LQKENI. The CDR3 consists of 16 residues. CDR3 DNA: TGTGCCAGCTCACCGGCAGGGGGCGCGGGGATGGACGAGCAGTACTTC. Protein: CASSPAGGAGMDEQYF.

The genes are TRBV5-5 and TRBJ2-7; weak D call: TRBD2 (6 bases). The ends were cut back, 3 bases at V and 0 bases at J, with 13 bases in the middle. CDR1 is SGHKS, CDR2 YYEKEE, per germline (reference sequence). The CDR3 extends over 15 amino acids. Here the CDR3 DNA reads TGTGCCAGCAGCTGGGGGGTCGGAAGCTCCTACGAGCAGTACTTC. Amino acid sequence: CASSWGVGSSYEQYF.

The chain has TRBV7-8 and TRBJ2-7; TRBD1 matches at 7 bases. Germline loops: CDR1 SGHVS, CDR2 FQNEAQ. The CDR3 extends over 13 amino acids. J lost 5 bases, V lost 6 bases, and 7 bases had no gene match. The CDR3 reads CASRRGQVNEQYF. The CDR3 region has the DNA TGTGCCAGCAGACGCGGACAGGTGAACGAGCAGTACTTC.

The count of this clone is one. The rearrangement links TRBV24-1 to TRBJ2-6; TRBD1 aligns across 8 bases. Unmatched junction bases numbered 6, after V lost 3 bases and J lost 3 bases. Per germline, CDR1 KGHDR and CDR2 SFDVKD. This CDR3 has 17 amino acids. DNA of the CDR3: TGTGCCACCAGTGATCCCCAGGGGGCGGATGGGGCCAACGTCCTGACTTTC. Its protein product is CATSDPQGADGANVLTF.

This rearrangement joins TRBV7-2 to TRBJ2-5; TRBD1 matches 8 bases. The CDR3 runs to 15 residues. V shed 1 base and J 4 bases; nucleotides not matched to a gene: 5. Germline values: CDR1 SGHTA, CDR2 FQGNSA. CDR3 amino acids: CASSLGFGTGETQYF. CDR3 in DNA: TGTGCCAGCAGCTTAGGATTCGGGACAGGAGAGACCCAGTACTTC.